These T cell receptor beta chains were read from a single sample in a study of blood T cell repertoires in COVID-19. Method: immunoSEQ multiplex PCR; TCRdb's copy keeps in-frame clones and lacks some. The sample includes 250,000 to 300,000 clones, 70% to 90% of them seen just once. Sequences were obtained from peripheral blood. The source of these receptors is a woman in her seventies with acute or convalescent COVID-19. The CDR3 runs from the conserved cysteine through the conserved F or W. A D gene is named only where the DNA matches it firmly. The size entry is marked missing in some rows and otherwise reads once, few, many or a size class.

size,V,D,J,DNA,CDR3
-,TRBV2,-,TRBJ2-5,TGTGCCAGCAGCTTTCAAGAGACCCAGTACTTC,CASSFQETQYF
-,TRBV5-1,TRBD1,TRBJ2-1,TGCGCCAGCAGCGCACAGGGGAATGAGCAGTTCTTC,CASSAQGNEQFF
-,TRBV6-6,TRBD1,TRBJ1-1,TGTGCCAGCAACCGACAGGGCGGGGTCACTGAAGCTTTCTTT,CASNRQGGVTEAFF
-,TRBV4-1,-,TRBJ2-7,TGCGCCAGCAGCCAAGATGGAGGGTCCCCCTACGACGAGCAGTACTTC,CASSQDGGSPYDEQYF
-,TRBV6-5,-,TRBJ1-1,TGTGCCACCGAGGACAGAATGAACACTGAAGCTTTCTTT,CATEDRMNTEAFF
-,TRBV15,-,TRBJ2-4,TGTGCCACCAGCAGAGATCGGTTGGCCAAAAACATTCAGTACTTC,CATSRDRLAKNIQYF
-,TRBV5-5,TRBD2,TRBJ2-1,TGTGCCAGCAGCTTGGGAACTAGCGGGGGGCGCGAGTTCTTC,CASSLGTSGGREFF
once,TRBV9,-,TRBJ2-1,TGTGCCAGCAGCGTCTACCAGGGAGGCAATGAGCAGTTCTTC,CASSVYQGGNEQFF
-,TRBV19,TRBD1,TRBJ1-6,TGTGCCAGTAGTATGGGGTCAACAGGGGGCGATAATTCACCCCTCCACTTT,CASSMGSTGGDNSPLHF
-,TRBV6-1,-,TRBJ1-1,TGTGCCAGCAGGGAAGACAGGATGAACACTGAAGCTTTCTTT,CASREDRMNTEAFF
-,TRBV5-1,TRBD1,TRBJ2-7,TGCGCCAGCAGCCTACTTACAGGGGCCTACGAGCAGTACTTC,CASSLLTGAYEQYF
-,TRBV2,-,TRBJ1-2,TGTGCCACAAAAAGGGGTGACTATGGCTACACCTTC,CATKRGDYGYTF
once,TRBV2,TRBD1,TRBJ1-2,TGTGCCAGCACTAACAGGGGTATACATGGCTACACCTTC,CASTNRGIHGYTF
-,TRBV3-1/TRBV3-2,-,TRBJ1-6,TGTGCCAGCAGCTACGGGTGGGATAATTCACCCCTCCACTTT,CASSYGWDNSPLHF
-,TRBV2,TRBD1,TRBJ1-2,TGTGCCAGCAGTGCTGAGGGGGCCGGGTATGGCTACACCTTC,CASSAEGAGYGYTF
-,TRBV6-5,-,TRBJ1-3,TGTGCCAGCAGTTACGATCGGGGAATGGGAAATACCATATATTTT,CASSYDRGMGNTIYF
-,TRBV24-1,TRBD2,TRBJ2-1,TGTGCCACCAGTGATAACCGGGCTAGCGGGGGGGTAATGTCCCCCTACAATGAGCAGTTCTTC,CATSDNRASGGVMSPYNEQFF
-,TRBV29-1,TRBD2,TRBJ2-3,TGCAGCGTCAATCTAGCGGGGTTAAGCACAGATACGCAGTATTTT,CSVNLAGLSTDTQYF
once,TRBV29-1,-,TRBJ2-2,TGCAGCGTTGTCCCAAACACCGGGGAGCTGTTTTTT,CSVVPNTGELFF
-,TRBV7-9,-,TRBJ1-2,TGTGCCAGCAGCTTATCGGGGAAGAGGCCGGGGGGCTACACCTTC,CASSLSGKRPGGYTF
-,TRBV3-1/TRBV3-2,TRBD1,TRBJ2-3,TGTGCCAGCAGCCGAGGGGGCGCAGATACGCAGTATTTT,CASSRGGADTQYF
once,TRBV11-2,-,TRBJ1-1,TGTGCCAGCAGCCGCTGGGAGGGGGGCCCGAACACTGAAGCTTTCTTT,CASSRWEGGPNTEAFF
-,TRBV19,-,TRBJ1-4,TGTGCCAGTAGTGGCGGGAGGGCGGCAACTAATGAAAAACTGTTTTTT,CASSGGRAATNEKLFF
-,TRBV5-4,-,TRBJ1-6,TGTGCCAGCAGCTTTACAGCGGGATCACCCCTCCACTTT,CASSFTAGSPLHF
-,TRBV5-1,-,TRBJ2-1,TGCGCCAGCAGCGGGCAGCGGAGCTCCTACAATGAGCAGTTCTTC,CASSGQRSSYNEQFF
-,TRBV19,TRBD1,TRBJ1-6,TGTGCCAGTACCGCCCAGGGGGTAGCTTCACCCCTCCACTTT,CASTAQGVASPLHF
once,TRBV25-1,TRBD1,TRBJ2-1,TGTGCCAGCAGTTTCCTCGGGACAGGGGGTCACAATGAGCAGTTCTTC,CASSFLGTGGHNEQFF
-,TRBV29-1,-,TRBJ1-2,TGCAGCGTCCTCAAAAGGGAGGGGTCGGGTGGCTACACCTTC,CSVLKREGSGGYTF
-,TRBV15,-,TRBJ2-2,TGTGCCACCCGGGCCGCAGGGGTCCAGAACACCGGGGAGCTGTTTTTT,CATRAAGVQNTGELFF